This TCR beta chain was obtained from a study of PD-L1 blockade in urothelial cancer (dated by TCRdb to about 2017). Background on the whole study: Every patient began therapy in about 2014 and was given atezolizumab 1,200 mg intravenously every 3 weeks. About 85% of the roughly 29 patients were males with bladder-origin urothelial cancer, and about 65% of the 29 reported a prior smoking history. Patients had an ECOG performance status of 0 or 1 and had received between 0 and 3 prior chemotherapy regimens. Blood samples were analyzed at two time points: 3 weeks after treatment start (second dose) and 6 weeks after treatment start. A median of about 150,000 T cells and 80,000 to 95,000 unique TCRs was obtained from blood samples, and a median clonality of approximately 0.08 was observed. An exploratory multi-omic analysis was conducted of the somatic, immune and clinical correlates of response to PD-L1 blockade with atezolizumab in urothelial cancer. Pretreatment tumor samples, along with matched peripheral blood serially collected before and after atezolizumab treatment, were subjected to TCR sequencing. Progression-free survival longer than 6 months counted as durable clinical benefit, and TCR features were additionally tested against both progression-free and overall survival. In the same patients who had TCR sequencing, pretreatment tumors also underwent whole exome sequencing and RNA sequencing. Durable clinical benefit was achieved by nine patients but not by the remaining 20. Pretreatment blood TCR-seq was available for around 29 patients, at least one posttreatment blood collection was obtained for some 25 patients, and tumor TCR-seq was available for some 25 patients. General findings and caveats noted by the study authors: Because of the small sample size (n of about 29) and the many exploratory analyses performed, the results are intended to be regarded as hypothesis-generating. Improved progression-free and overall survival was found to be associated with pretreatment peripheral blood TCR clonality below the median. At 3 weeks after the start of treatment, tumor-associated TCR clones in peripheral blood had expanded more in patients with durable benefit (n of about 20, p = 0.022).

Inclusive of the bounding cysteine and phenylalanine, the CDR3 is 15 residues long. CDR3 DNA only is kept here, 45 bases in frame from base 1. Clipping removes 2 bases from V and 6 bases from J, with 8 as the unmatched junction base count. CDR1 and CDR2, per the germline V gene, are SGDLS and YYNGEE. The time point label of this sample denotes: pretreatment peripheral blood. The cohort comprised 25 to 30 patients with locally advanced or metastatic urothelial carcinoma treated at Memorial Sloan Kettering on a trial protocol. Peripheral blood mononuclear cells were collected from each patient pretreatment and during treatment, giving between 1 and 8 total time points per patient. The Qiagen DNeasy Blood extraction kit was used to purify genomic DNA from total PBMCs and tumor samples. PBMCs were collected pretreatment and during treatment and were isolated and stored as previously described. Concerning this clone itself: Its antigen remains unidentified. Per-base qualities were not stored, and no clone one base away is much larger.

To estimate absolute template abundance from read counts, synthetic TCR analog templates were spiked into each PCR. The immunoSEQ assay was used to amplify TCRbeta CDR3 regions from genomic DNA with bias-controlled V and J gene primers. Rearranged TCRbeta segments were sequenced at approximately 20X coverage. In the original analysis: Clustering was used to correct sequencing errors, and CDR3s were annotated against IMGT to assign V, D and J genes. Out-of-frame and stop-codon sequences were excluded, and only productive TCRbeta rearrangements were used in downstream analyses. Clonality was computed as one minus Shannon entropy normalized by the log of the number of unique productive sequences. Fisher's exact test with Benjamini-Hochberg correction, using a cutoff of adjusted p below 0.01, was how clones that differed between time points or between blood and tumor were identified. TCRdb took this table from immuneACCESS and kept in-frame rearrangements with V and J called. Such tables lack part of the clones; where checked against another copy, unresolved V genes explain under half of the gap, and the rest is unexplained. V and J calls and clone size follow that table, whereas D and trimming were derived from the DNA. The sample records around 100,000 clones, more than 75% of which are singletons. In total, the top ten clones hold about 2% of the sample.

Sequencing used PBMCs, obtained around atezolizumab (anti-PD-L1) treatment. The receptor chain draws on TRBV9 and TRBJ2-1; 7 nucleotides in the junction match TRBD2. This receptor was identified in a man aged 60 to 69 with urothelial cancer. The DNA sequence is as follows: TGTGCCAGCAGCGTGACGGGGGGTGGGGGCAATGAGCAGTTCTTC. Translated, this gives CASSVTGGGGNEQFF. The entire variable domain, with the stretches around the CDR3 drawn from the reference TRBV9 and TRBJ2-1 proteins, is DSGVTQTPKHLITATGQRVTLRCSPRSGDLSVYWYQQSLDQGLQFLIQYYNGEERAKGNILERFSAQQFPDLHSELNLSSLELGDSALYFCASSVTGGGGNEQFFGPGTRLTVL.